This T cell receptor beta chain came from a study of T cells in Graves' hyperthyroidism and ophthalmopathy (dated by TCRdb to the late 2010s). Some background on the complete study: Peripheral blood was collected at initial diagnosis, before any treatment. To identify distinguishing TCR V-J signatures, a discovery cohort of around 100 patients was used, comprising 43 with Graves' ophthalmopathy and about 59 with stable Graves' hyperthyroidism. An independent validation cohort of about 19 hyperthyroidism patients and about 16 patients who later progressed to ophthalmopathy tested prospective prediction of ophthalmopathy. For training and testing, the 100 or so patients in the discovery cohort were randomly divided in a 7:3 ratio. In about six Graves' hyperthyroidism patients, the study also compared T-cell repertoires from thyroid tissue with T-cell repertoires from blood. Following sampling, methimazole starting at 30 mg daily was given to hyperthyroidism patients, and high-dose intravenous methylprednisolone was given to ophthalmopathy patients. According to the paper, TCR Vbeta CDR3 sequencing was carried out on some 140 peripheral blood samples, which came from 40 to 45 ophthalmopathy, some 73 hyperthyroidism and about 17 progressor patients. What the study reported, not specific to this receptor: In validation, the model predicted progression to ophthalmopathy with around 71% sensitivity and 72% to 85% specificity, a median of 6.5 months before onset. No statistical method was used to fix the sample size in advance, and group allocation was not hidden from the investigators. Most expanded thyroid clonotypes (frequency above 0.001) were also detected in blood, suggesting blood repertoires may reflect thyroid immune responses. Ophthalmopathy was separated from stable hyperthyroidism by a 13 V-J signature model, with approximately 85% sensitivity and about 84% specificity obtained in cross-validation and 80%/75% obtained in testing.

Stable Graves' hyperthyroidism was defined as no progression to ophthalmopathy during 18 months of follow-up. Hyperthyroidism patients were aged 18 to 65 years and newly diagnosed, with disease duration of less than 2 months. The study excluded patients with uncontrolled infections, other autoimmune diseases, pregnancy or lactation. Clinical symptoms, serum thyroxine and TRAb, thyroid ultrasound, and orbital computed tomography formed the basis for the diagnoses. PBMCs were separated from 10 ml of fresh peripheral blood using Ficoll-Paque density gradient centrifugation. Total RNA was extracted using Trizol reagent, and RNA quality was assessed on an Agilent 2100 Bioanalyzer. There are 13 amino acids in the CDR3, from cysteine to phenylalanine inclusive. The retained sequence is limited to the CDR3, 39 bases, with the frame set at the first base. From the germline V gene (reference sequence), CDR1 is DFQATT and CDR2 is SNEGSKA. The junction shows trimming of 1 base on V and 4 bases on J, and the gene matches do not reach 1 base of it.

TCR beta CDR3 regions were amplified from RNA transcripts. The first round of RT-PCR for the TCR CDR3 was performed with the HTBI primer set and the Qiagen OneStep RT-PCR kit. Libraries were constructed in a second round of multiplex PCR, after which size selection and purification were carried out. The libraries were sequenced on an Illumina HiSeq2000 using paired-end 100 bp reads. As for the original processing: SOAPnuke was used to process the raw data, removing reads that contained adapters or uncalled bases, had a mean Phred below 15, or lacked an exact match to the constant primer or identifier. COPE v1.2.5 was used to merge high-quality paired reads, and clonotypes were defined as unique nucleotide sequences. MiTCR v1.1 was used to align the clonotypes against IMGT TRBV, TRBD and TRBJ reference segments. Analysis was restricted to V-J combinations with a frequency above 0.0001, which covered roughly 99% of repertoires. The TCS score was defined as the ratio of F50 (clonal expansion) to E x V (chaos), calculated using BLOSUM62-based TCRdist between CDR3 peptides within each V-J. Welch's t-statistics and random forest reduced 514 V-J features to 10 to 15, which were used in a naive Bayes classifier (R e1071). TCRdb cleaned the public reads at Q25 with fastp, built clones with MiXCR and kept in-frame beta chains. Each entry is one CDR3 protein sequence, shown with its most common DNA and genes. The V and J calls shown here were made by TCRdb, not taken from the authors' results. Recorded for this sample are some 440,000 distinct CDR3 sequences; approximately 15% of them occurred a single time. Of the sample, 7.7% is held by the ten largest clones.

As to this clonotype: No antigen is known for it. No base-level quality is on record; no much larger clone is a single base apart.

This receptor was identified in a woman aged 18-35 years with Graves' hyperthyroidism. The V and J segments used are TRBV20-1 and TRBJ1-5; TRBD1 lines up with 7 middle nucleotides. The sequenced material came from blood. The CDR3 has the sequence CSARGTGNQPQHF. The nucleotide sequence is TGCAGTGCTAGAGGGACAGGTAATCAGCCCCAGCATTTT.